The T cell receptor beta chain under discussion was sequenced for a study of cytomegalovirus exposure and HLA in healthy donors. Points from the study as a whole: Earlier analysis yielded a pattern in which most TCR beta V segments were productive about 90% or about 30% of the time. Highly shared sequence variants in one cluster were likely a sequencing artifact. Most TCR sequences were rare, but some public TCRs occurred in many donors.

V gave up 1 base and J gave up 4 bases, with 12 bases separating them. CDR3 length: 15 amino acids. In germline, CDR1 is SGHVS, CDR2 FNYEAQ. As regards this clone: Its antigen is still unknown.

The study ran its PCR with 60 Vbeta and 13 Jbeta primers. Measured with immunoSEQ multiplex PCR; TCRdb has only the in-frame clones, and not every one. The repertoire table contains around 140,000 clones. Samples came from healthy bone marrow donors. The clonotype originates from a woman younger than 35 in good health and CMV-seronegative. The specimen sequenced was PBMCs. The V call is TRBV7-6, the J call TRBJ2-3, with D perhaps TRBD2 (5 bases). CDR3 region: CASSLDIARPDTQYF. As DNA, the CDR3 is TGTGCCAGCAGCTTAGATATAGCGCGCCCAGATACGCAGTATTTT.